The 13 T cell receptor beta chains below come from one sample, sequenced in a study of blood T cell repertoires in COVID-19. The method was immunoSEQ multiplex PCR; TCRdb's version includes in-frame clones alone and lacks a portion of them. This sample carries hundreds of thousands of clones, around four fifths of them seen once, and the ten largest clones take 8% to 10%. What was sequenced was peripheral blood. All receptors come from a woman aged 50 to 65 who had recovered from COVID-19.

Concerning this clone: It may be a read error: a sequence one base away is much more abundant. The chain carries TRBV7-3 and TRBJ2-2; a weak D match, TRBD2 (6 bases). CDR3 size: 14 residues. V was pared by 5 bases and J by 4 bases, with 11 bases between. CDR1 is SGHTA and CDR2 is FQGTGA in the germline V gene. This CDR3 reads CASSPGGPTGELFF. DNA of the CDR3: TGTGCCAGCAGCCCCGGAGGGCCCACCGGGGAGCTGTTTTTT.

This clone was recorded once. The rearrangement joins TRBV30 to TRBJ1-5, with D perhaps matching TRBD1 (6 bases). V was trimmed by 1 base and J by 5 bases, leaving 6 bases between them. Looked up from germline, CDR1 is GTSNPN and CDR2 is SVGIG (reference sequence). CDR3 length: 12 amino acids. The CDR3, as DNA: TGTGCCTGGAGTGGGGGGCATCAGCCCCAGCATTTT. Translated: CAWSGGHQPQHF.

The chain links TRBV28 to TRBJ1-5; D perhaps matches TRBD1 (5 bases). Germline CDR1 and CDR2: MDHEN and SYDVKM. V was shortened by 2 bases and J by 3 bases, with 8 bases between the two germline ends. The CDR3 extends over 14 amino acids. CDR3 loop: CASSLGGFNQPQHF. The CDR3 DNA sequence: TGTGCCAGCAGTTTAGGGGGGTTCAATCAGCCCCAGCATTTT. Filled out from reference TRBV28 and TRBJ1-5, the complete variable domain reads DVKVTQSSRYLVKRTGEKVFLECVQDMDHENMFWYRQDPGLGLRLIYFSYDVKMKEKGDIPEGYSVSREKKERFSLILESASTNQTSMYLCASSLGGFNQPQHFGDGTRLSIL.

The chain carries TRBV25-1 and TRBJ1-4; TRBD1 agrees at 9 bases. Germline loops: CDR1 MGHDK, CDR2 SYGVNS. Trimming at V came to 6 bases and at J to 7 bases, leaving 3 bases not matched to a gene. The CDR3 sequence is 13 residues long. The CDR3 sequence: CASRQGAIEKLFF. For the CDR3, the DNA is TGTGCCAGCAGACAGGGGGCGATTGAAAAACTGTTTTTT.

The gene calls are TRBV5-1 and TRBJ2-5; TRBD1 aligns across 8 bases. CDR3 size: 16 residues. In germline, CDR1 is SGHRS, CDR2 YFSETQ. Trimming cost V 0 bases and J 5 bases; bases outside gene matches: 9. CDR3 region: CASSLALQGAAETQYF. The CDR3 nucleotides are TGCGCCAGCAGCTTGGCCCTCCAGGGGGCTGCGGAGACCCAGTACTTC.

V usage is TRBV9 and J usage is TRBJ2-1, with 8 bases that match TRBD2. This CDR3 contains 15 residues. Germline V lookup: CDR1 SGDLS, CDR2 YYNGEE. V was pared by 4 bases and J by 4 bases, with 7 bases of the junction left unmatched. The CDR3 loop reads CASSPGVAGYNEQFF. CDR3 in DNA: TGTGCCAGCAGCCCGGGGGTAGCGGGATACAATGAGCAGTTCTTC.

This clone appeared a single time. The CDR3 DNA reads TGCGCCAGCAGCCGGGGGGCGCTTTCACGGGACACTGAAGCTTTCTTT. Its protein product is CASSRGALSRDTEAFF. V is TRBV5-1 and J is TRBJ1-1; a weak D match, TRBD1 (6 bases). With 4 bases removed from V and 3 bases from J, the gap between germline ends came to 19 bases. The CDR3 length is 16 residues. Per the germline V gene, CDR1 is SGHRS and CDR2 is YFSETQ.

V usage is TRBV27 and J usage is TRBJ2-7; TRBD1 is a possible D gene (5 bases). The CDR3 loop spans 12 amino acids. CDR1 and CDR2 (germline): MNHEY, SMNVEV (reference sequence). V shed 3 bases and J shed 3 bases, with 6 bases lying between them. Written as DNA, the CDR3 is TGTGCCAGCAGTTTCGACAGCTACGAGCAGTACTTC. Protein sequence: CASSFDSYEQYF.

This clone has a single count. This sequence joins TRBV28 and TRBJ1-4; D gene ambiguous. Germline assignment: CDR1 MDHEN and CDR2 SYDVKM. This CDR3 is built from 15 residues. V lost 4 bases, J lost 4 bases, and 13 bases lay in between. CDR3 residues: CASSSAGGVNEKLFF. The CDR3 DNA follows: TGTGCCAGCAGTTCCGCGGGTGGGGTTAATGAAAAACTGTTTTTT.

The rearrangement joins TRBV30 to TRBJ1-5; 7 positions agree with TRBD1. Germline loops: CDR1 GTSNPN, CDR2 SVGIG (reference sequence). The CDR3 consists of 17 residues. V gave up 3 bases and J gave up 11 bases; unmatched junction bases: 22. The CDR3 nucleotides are TGTGCCTGGAGGCGAAAACAGGGGAGTTTAGTAGATTTGTCCCAGCATTTT. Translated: CAWRRKQGSLVDLSQHF.

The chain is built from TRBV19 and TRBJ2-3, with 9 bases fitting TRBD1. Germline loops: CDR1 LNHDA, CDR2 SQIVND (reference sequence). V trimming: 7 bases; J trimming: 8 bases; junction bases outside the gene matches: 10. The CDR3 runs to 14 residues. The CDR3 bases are TGTGCCAGTAACCAGGACAGGGGAAGGGGTACGCAGTATTTT. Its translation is CASNQDRGRGTQYF.

As DNA, the CDR3 is TGTGCCAGCAGCCTCGGTGGGGGACAGGGCTATGGCTACACCTTC. This gives the protein CASSLGGGQGYGYTF. V is TRBV3-1 (or the pseudogene TRBV3-2) and J is TRBJ1-2; TRBD1 matches 9 bases. Germline V gene lookup returns CDR1 LGHDT and CDR2 YNNKEL (reference sequence). V lost 4 bases and J lost 4; bases outside the gene matches: 7. The CDR3 totals 15 residues.

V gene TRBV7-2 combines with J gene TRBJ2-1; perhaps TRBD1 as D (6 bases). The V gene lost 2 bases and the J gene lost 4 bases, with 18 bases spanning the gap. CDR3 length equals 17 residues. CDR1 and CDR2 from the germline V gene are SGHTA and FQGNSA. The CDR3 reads CASSLSPTGMGYNEQFF. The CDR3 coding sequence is TGTGCCAGCAGCTTAAGTCCCACAGGGATGGGGTACAATGAGCAGTTCTTC.